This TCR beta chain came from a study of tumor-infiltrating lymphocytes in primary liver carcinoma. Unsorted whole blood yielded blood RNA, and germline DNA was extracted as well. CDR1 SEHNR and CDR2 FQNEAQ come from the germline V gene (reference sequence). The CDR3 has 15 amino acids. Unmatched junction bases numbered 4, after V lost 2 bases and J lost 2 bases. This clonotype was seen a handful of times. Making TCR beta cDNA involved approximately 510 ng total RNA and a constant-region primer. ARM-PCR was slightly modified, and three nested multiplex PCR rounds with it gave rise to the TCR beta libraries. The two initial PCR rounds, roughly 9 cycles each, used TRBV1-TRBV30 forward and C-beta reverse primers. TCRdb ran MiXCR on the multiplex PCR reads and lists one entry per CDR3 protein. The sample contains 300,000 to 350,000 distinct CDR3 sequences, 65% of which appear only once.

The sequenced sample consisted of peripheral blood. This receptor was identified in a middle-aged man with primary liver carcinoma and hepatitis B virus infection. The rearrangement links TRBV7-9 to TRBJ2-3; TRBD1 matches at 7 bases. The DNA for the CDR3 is TGTGCCAGCAGCTTAACAGGGGCCCTCACAGATACGCAGTATTTT. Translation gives CASSLTGALTDTQYF.